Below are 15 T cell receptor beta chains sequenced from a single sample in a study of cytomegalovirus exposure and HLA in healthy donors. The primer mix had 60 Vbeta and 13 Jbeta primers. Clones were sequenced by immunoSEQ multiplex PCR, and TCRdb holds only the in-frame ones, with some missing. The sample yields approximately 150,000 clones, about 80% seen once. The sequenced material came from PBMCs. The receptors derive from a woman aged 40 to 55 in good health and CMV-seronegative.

The CDR3 sequence is CASSLDTNTEAFF. Here the CDR3 DNA reads TGTGCCAGCAGCCTAGACACGAACACTGAAGCTTTCTTT. This chain links TRBV7-6 with TRBJ1-1; no clear D gene. The V and J ends lost 5 bases and 1 base respectively, with 8 bases between them. The CDR3 totals 13 residues. Per the germline V gene, CDR1 is SGHVS and CDR2 is FNYEAQ.

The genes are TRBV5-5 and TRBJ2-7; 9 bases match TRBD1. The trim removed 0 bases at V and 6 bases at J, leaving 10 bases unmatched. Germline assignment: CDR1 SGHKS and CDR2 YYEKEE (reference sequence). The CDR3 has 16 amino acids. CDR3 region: CASSLGQGQGGREQYF. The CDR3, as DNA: TGTGCCAGCAGCTTGGGTCAGGGACAGGGAGGACGCGAGCAGTACTTC.

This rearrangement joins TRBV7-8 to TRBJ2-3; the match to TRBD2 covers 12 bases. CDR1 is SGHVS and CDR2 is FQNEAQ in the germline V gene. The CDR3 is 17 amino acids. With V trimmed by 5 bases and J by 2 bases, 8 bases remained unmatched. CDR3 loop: CASSLLRTSGTTDTQYF. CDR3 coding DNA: TGTGCCAGCAGCCTATTACGGACTAGCGGGACCACAGATACGCAGTATTTT.

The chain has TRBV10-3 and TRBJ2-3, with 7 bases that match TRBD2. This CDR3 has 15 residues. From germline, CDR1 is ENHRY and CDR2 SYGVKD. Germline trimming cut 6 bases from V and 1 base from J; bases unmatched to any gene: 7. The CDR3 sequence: CAIRLGLVGTDTQYF. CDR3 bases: TGTGCCATCAGACTAGGACTAGTCGGCACAGATACGCAGTATTTT.

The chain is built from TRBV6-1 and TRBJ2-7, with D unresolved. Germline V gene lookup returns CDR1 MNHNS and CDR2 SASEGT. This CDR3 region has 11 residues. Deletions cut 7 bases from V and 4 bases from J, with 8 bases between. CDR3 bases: TGTGCCAGCAATCAGAGGTACGAGCAGTACTTC. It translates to CASNQRYEQYF.

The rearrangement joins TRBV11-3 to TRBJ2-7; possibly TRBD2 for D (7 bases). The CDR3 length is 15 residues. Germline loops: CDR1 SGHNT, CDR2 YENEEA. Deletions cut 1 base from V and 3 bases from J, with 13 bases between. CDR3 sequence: CASSLAGGDFYEQYF. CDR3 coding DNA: TGTGCCAGCAGCTTAGCGGGGGGCGATTTCTACGAGCAGTACTTC.

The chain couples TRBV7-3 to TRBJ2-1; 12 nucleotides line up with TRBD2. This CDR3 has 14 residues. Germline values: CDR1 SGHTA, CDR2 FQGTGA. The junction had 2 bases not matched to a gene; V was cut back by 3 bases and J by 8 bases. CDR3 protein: CASSFGLAGHEQFF. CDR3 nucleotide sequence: TGTGCCAGCAGCTTCGGACTAGCGGGACATGAGCAGTTCTTC.

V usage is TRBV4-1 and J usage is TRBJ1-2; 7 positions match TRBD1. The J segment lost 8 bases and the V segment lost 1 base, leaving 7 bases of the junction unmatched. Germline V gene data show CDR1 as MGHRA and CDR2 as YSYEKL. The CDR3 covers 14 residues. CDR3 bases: TGCGCCAGCAGCCAAGCCCGGACACAGGGGGGCTACACCTTC. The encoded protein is CASSQARTQGGYTF.

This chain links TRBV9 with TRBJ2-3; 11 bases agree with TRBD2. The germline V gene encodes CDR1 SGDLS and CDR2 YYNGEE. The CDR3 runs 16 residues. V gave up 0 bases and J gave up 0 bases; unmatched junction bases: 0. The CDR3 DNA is TGTGCCAGCAGCGTAGGGACTAGCGGGAGCACAGATACGCAGTATTTT. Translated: CASSVGTSGSTDTQYF.

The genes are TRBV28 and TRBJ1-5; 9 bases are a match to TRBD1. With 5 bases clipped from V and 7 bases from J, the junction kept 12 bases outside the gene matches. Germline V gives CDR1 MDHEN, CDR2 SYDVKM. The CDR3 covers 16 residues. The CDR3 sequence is CASSNRGRPGWQPQHF. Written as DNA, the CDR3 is TGTGCCAGCAGTAACAGGGGGCGCCCCGGGTGGCAGCCCCAGCATTTT.

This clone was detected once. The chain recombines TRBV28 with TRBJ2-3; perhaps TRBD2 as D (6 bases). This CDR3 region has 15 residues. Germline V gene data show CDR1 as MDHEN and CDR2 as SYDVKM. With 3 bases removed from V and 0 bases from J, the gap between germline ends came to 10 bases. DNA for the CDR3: TGTGCCAGCAGTTTCCCTAGCGATAGCACAGATACGCAGTATTTT. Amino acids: CASSFPSDSTDTQYF.

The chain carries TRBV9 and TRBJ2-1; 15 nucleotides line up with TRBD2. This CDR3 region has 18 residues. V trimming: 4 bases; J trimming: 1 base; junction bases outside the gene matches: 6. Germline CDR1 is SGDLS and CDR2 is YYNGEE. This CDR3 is CASSYRTSGRASYNEQFF. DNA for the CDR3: TGTGCCAGCAGCTATCGGACTAGCGGGAGGGCTTCCTACAATGAGCAGTTCTTC.

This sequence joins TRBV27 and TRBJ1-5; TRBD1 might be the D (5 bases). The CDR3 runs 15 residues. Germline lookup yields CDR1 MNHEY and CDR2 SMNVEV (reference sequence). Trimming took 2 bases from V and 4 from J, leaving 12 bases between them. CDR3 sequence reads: CASSLGAGLNQPQHF. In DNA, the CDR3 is TGTGCCAGCAGTTTAGGGGCAGGGCTAAATCAGCCCCAGCATTTT.

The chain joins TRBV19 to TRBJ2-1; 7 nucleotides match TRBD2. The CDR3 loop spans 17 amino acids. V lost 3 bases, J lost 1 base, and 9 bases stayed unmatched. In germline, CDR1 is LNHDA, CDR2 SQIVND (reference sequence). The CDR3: CASSIWPSGQSYNEQFF. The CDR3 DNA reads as TGTGCCAGTAGTATCTGGCCTAGCGGACAATCCTACAATGAGCAGTTCTTC.

Written as DNA, the CDR3 is TGTGCCAGCAACCCACTCTGGACTAGTCAGGACGAGCAGTACTTC. Its translation is CASNPLWTSQDEQYF. The V call is TRBV6-5, the J call TRBJ2-7; 7 positions match TRBD2. This CDR3 spans 15 amino acids. V gave up 7 bases and J gave up 5 bases; unmatched junction bases: 14. Looked up from germline, CDR1 is MNHEY and CDR2 is SVGAGI.